This T cell receptor (beta chain) is from a study of T cells in localized non-small cell lung cancer. Study-level results: Longer overall survival accompanied higher blood T cell density. Within adjacent lung there appeared a median approximately 62 of the top 100 tumor clones. A single tumor region was sequenced, leaving heterogeneity possible. The highest T cell clonality was in uninvolved adjacent lung, above tumor.

Concerning this clone itself: Its target is unknown.

The repertoire was sequenced with immunoSEQ multiplex PCR; TCRdb's copy has only in-frame clones and lacks some. The sample consists of some 85,000 clones, around 80% of them appearing once. Unmatched junction bases numbered 6, after V lost 0 bases and J lost 3 bases. The CDR3 spans 16 residues. CDR1 is SGHKS and CDR2 is YYEKEE in the germline V gene (reference sequence). The source was PBMCs, collected before any cancer treatment. The chain carries TRBV5-5 and TRBJ2-3, with 8 bases identical to TRBD2. This sequence was found in a man between 40 and 70 years old with stage II squamous cell lung carcinoma. The CDR3 reads CASSLGPSGRTDTQYF. DNA for the CDR3: TGTGCCAGCAGCTTGGGACCTAGCGGGCGAACAGATACGCAGTATTTT.